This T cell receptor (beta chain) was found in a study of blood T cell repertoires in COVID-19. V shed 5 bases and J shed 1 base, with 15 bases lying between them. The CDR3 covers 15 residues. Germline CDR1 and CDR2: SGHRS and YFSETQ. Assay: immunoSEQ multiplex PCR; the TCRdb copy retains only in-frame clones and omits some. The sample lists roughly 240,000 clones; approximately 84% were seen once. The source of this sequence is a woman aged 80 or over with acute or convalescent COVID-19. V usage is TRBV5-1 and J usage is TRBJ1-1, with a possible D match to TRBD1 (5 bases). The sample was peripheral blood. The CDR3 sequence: CASRPAGLGNTEAFF. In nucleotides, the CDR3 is TGCGCCAGCAGACCAGCGGGGCTAGGGAACACTGAAGCTTTCTTT.